This T cell receptor (beta chain) appears in the sequencing data of a study of T cell repertoires in cytomegalovirus infection. Study details: It can be stated that public TCR beta signatures indicated CMV infection as well as a matching HLA type.

MiXCR was run by TCRdb on the reads, yielding one entry per CDR3 protein. The sample has around 180,000 distinct CDR3 sequences, roughly 27% seen once. In this sample, this clonotype turned up a few times. Its antigen remains unidentified. Findings and caveats of the study: What dominated the ex vivo response were HLA-C-restricted CMV-specific TCR beta clonotypes. CMV carriers having the relevant HLA were flagged by cumulative public TCR beta family frequency.

V was cut by 8 bases and J by 6 bases, with 16 bases left in between. The CDR3 extends over 13 amino acids. This chain joins TRBV12-3 or TRBV12-4 and TRBJ1-2, with D possibly being TRBD1 (6 bases). The receptor comes from a human donor in good health (CMV status not recorded). Some clones in this sample may be carry-over from other donors' samples. Sample: PBMCs. The CDR3 bases are TGTGCCAGCGGCCCGGGGGGGGCGAATGGCTACACCTTC. It codes for CASGPGGANGYTF.